One and the same sample provided the 18 T cell receptor beta chains below, sequenced in a study of T cell responses to AZD1222 COVID-19 vaccine. Profiling relied on immunoSEQ multiplex PCR, and the TCRdb table lists in-frame clones only, not all of them. The data contain more than 95,000 clones, 88% of them singletons. This specimen consisted of peripheral blood, obtained on day 0 of AZD1222 vaccination. Receptors originate from an adult in good health.

This rearrangement joins TRBV28 to TRBJ2-7; weak D call: TRBD1 (5 bases). The CDR3 covers 15 residues. V lost 3 bases, J lost 1 base, and 13 bases lay in between. Germline CDR1 reads MDHEN; CDR2 reads SYDVKM. DNA for the CDR3: TGTGCCAGCAGTTTCGCAGGGAAAGGGTCCTACGAGCAGTACTTC. It yields the protein CASSFAGKGSYEQYF.

The chain couples TRBV6-5 to TRBJ2-5, with 7 bases that match TRBD1. Looked up from germline, CDR1 is MNHEY and CDR2 is SVGAGI. CDR3 length equals 16 residues. The J segment lost 5 bases and the V segment lost 0 bases, leaving 9 bases of the junction unmatched. As DNA, the CDR3 is TGTGCCAGCAGTTACTCCCCGACAGGGAACGTGGAGACCCAGTACTTC. It codes for CASSYSPTGNVETQYF.

V gene TRBV5-4 combines with J gene TRBJ1-2, with 9 bases identical to TRBD1. The germline CDR1 and CDR2 sequences are SGHNT and YYREEE (reference sequence). The CDR3 is 15 amino acids. V was clipped by 4 bases and J by 5 bases; unmatched bases: 9. CDR3 bases: TGTGCCAGCAGCCCGCACAGGGGGCAAGTATATGGCTACACCTTC. Translating gives CASSPHRGQVYGYTF.

This clone turned up a few times. The chain employs TRBV28 and TRBJ2-7, with 7 positions matching TRBD1. This CDR3 comprises 14 residues. J lost 6 bases, V lost 2 bases, and 7 bases had no gene match. The germline V gene has CDR1 MDHEN and CDR2 SYDVKM. Written as DNA, the CDR3 is TGTGCCAGCAGTTTAAAGGGGGCTCTCTCCGAGCAGTACTTC. It is translated as CASSLKGALSEQYF. Drawing the rest from reference TRBV28 and TRBJ2-7, the complete variable domain is DVKVTQSSRYLVKRTGEKVFLECVQDMDHENMFWYRQDPGLGLRLIYFSYDVKMKEKGDIPEGYSVSREKKERFSLILESASTNQTSMYLCASSLKGALSEQYFGPGTRLTVT.

This chain connects TRBV2 to TRBJ1-1, with no clear D. In germline, CDR1 is SNHLY, CDR2 FYNNEI. This CDR3 has 12 amino acids. V lost 5 bases and J lost 0, with 4 bases in between. DNA of the CDR3: TGTGCCAGCAGTTTCGTGAACACTGAAGCTTTCTTT. It translates to CASSFVNTEAFF. Combining the CDR3 with reference TRBV2 and TRBJ1-1 gives the whole variable domain EPEVTQTPSHQVTQMGQEVILRCVPISNHLYFYWYRQILGQKVEFLVSFYNNEISEKSEIFDDQFSVERPDGSNFTLKIRSTKLEDSAMYFCASSFVNTEAFFGQGTRLTVV.

For the CDR3, the DNA is TGTGCCAGCAGTAGGGACCCCCACGAGCAGTACTTC. This translates into CASSRDPHEQYF. V and J are TRBV27 and TRBJ2-7; D possibly uses TRBD1 or TRBD2 (5 bases each). Per the germline V gene, CDR1 is MNHEY and CDR2 is SMNVEV (reference sequence). The CDR3 extends over 12 amino acids. Trimming took 5 bases from V and 5 from J, leaving 10 bases between them.

The V gene is TRBV19, the J gene TRBJ2-5, with D possibly matching TRBD2 (6 bases). The V end lost 6 bases, the J end lost 4 bases, and 21 bases lay between the germline ends. Germline V gene sequence: CDR1 LNHDA, CDR2 SQIVND (reference sequence). CDR3 size: 16 residues. DNA of the CDR3: TGTGCCAGTAGGGTTGGGGGGTCAGGGAGGCGAGAGACCCAGTACTTC. The encoded protein is CASRVGGSGRRETQYF.

This clone appeared a single time. This sequence joins TRBV20-1 and TRBJ1-1, with unresolved D. The V gene lost 2 bases and the J gene lost 12 bases, with 13 bases spanning the gap. Germline V gives CDR1 DFQATT, CDR2 SNEGSKA (reference sequence). The CDR3 has 11 residues. The DNA of the CDR3 is TGCAGTGCTAGACCGGGAGGGTTTTCTTTCTTT. Its translation is CSARPGGFSFF.

This clone was seen only a few times. This sequence joins TRBV4-3 and TRBJ2-3; no reliable D call. The germline V gene encodes CDR1 LGHNA and CDR2 YSLEER. Between the trimmed V and J ends, which lost 0 bases and 4 bases, there was a span of 11 bases. The CDR3 spans 15 residues. CDR3 coding DNA: TGCGCCAGCAGCCAAGATGGGCTAGAGGCAGATACGCAGTATTTT. Its protein product is CASSQDGLEADTQYF.

The chain links TRBV10-3 to TRBJ2-2, with a weak D call TRBD1 (5 bases). The CDR3 sequence is 14 residues long. Germline-derived CDR1 and CDR2 are ENHRY and SYGVKD. The germline V and J ends were trimmed by 10 bases and 5 bases, with 17 bases remaining between them. The CDR3 region has the DNA TGTGCCACCCAGGACGGACACCCAACCGGGGAGCTGTTTTTT. It encodes CATQDGHPTGELFF.

This chain joins TRBV3-1 (or the pseudogene TRBV3-2) and TRBJ1-2, with unresolved D. Germline V gives CDR1 LGHDT, CDR2 YNNKEL (reference sequence). The CDR3 contains 15 residues. The V end lost 1 base, the J end lost 4 bases, and 13 bases lay between the germline ends. CDR3 in amino acids: CASSQGTGRTYGYTF. Written as DNA, the CDR3 is TGTGCCAGCAGCCAAGGGACGGGCAGGACCTATGGCTACACCTTC.

This chain joins TRBV3-1 (or the pseudogene TRBV3-2) and TRBJ2-1; the match to TRBD2 covers 8 bases. The ends lost 4 bases at V and 6 bases at J; junction bases unmatched: 5. Germline lookup yields CDR1 LGHDT and CDR2 YNNKEL (reference sequence). This CDR3 contains 14 residues. CDR3 in DNA: TGTGCCAGCAGCCGCACTAGCGGAACCAATGAGCAGTTCTTC. This gives the protein CASSRTSGTNEQFF.

This clone has a handful of counts. The chain uses TRBV9 and TRBJ1-1; D might be TRBD1 (6 bases). This CDR3 is 13 amino acids long. CDR1 SGDLS and CDR2 YYNGEE come from the germline V gene. With 4 bases removed from V and 10 bases from J, the gap between germline ends came to 17 bases. The CDR3 loop reads CASSIASRGAAFF. The CDR3 DNA sequence: TGTGCCAGCAGCATCGCCTCCAGGGGAGCAGCTTTCTTT.

The chain links TRBV6-5 to TRBJ2-5; TRBD2 might be the D (6 bases). The CDR3 has 16 amino acids. The V gene lost 0 bases and the J gene lost 5 bases, with 16 bases spanning the gap. The germline V gene has CDR1 MNHEY and CDR2 SVGAGI. CDR3 sequence reads: CASSYSGYGGLETQYF. The CDR3 DNA sequence: TGTGCCAGCAGTTACTCTGGGTACGGGGGTTTGGAGACCCAGTACTTC.

V is TRBV11-1 and J is TRBJ1-2; TRBD1 is a possible D gene (5 bases). The CDR3 sequence is 14 residues long. CDR1 SGHAT and CDR2 FQDESV come from the germline V gene (reference sequence). Between the trimmed V and J ends, which lost 6 bases and 0 bases, there was a span of 11 bases. CDR3 sequence reads: CASSGPGANYGYTF. The CDR3 region has the DNA TGTGCCAGCAGTGGGCCGGGGGCTAACTATGGCTACACCTTC. Drawing the rest from reference TRBV11-1 and TRBJ1-2, the complete variable domain is EAEVAQSPRYKITEKSQAVAFWCDPISGHATLYWYRQILGQGPELLVQFQDESVVDDSQLPKDRFSAERLKGVDSTLKIQPAELGDSAMYLCASSGPGANYGYTFGSGTRLTVV.

Only a few counts were recorded for this clone. The chain combines TRBV3-1 (or the pseudogene TRBV3-2) with TRBJ2-2; D remains ambiguous. This CDR3 is 14 amino acids long. V gave up 4 bases and J gave up 3 bases, with 9 bases separating them. The germline CDR1 and CDR2 sequences are LGHDT and YNNKEL (reference sequence). CDR3 loop: CASSLLLYTGELFF. Written as DNA, the CDR3 is TGTGCCAGCAGCCTCCTCCTTTACACCGGGGAGCTGTTTTTT.

This sequence joins TRBV4-1 and TRBJ1-6; D remains ambiguous. Germline-derived CDR1 and CDR2 are MGHRA and YSYEKL. V was clipped by 3 bases and J by 8 bases, with 5 bases between them. The CDR3 has 12 amino acids. The CDR3 sequence is CASSQPYSPLHF. In DNA, the CDR3 is TGCGCCAGCAGCCAGCCGTATTCACCCCTCCACTTT.

The CDR3 reads CASSDTDYEQYF. In nucleotides, the CDR3 is TGTGCCAGCAGCGACACGGACTACGAGCAGTACTTC. The chain links TRBV3-1 (or the pseudogene TRBV3-2) to TRBJ2-7; no clear D. Germline values: CDR1 LGHDT, CDR2 YNNKEL (reference sequence). The V gene lost 5 bases and the J gene lost 3 bases, with 8 bases spanning the gap. The CDR3 has 12 amino acids.